Detailed here is one T cell receptor (beta chain). The sample holds a few counts of this clone. Its recognized antigen is unknown. No much larger clone exists at a distance of one base, and base qualities are not known. The data were obtained in a study of coeliac disease (dated by TCRdb to the early 2020s). In the study overall: Each coeliac patient fell into one of three classes: newly diagnosed active disease, refractory coeliac disease type I, or disease kept under control by a gluten-free diet. Because high-resolution HLA typing was not available, biased TRBV7-2 usage was examined as a proof of principle. Next-generation sequencing of rearranged TRB and TRG CDR3 regions was used on small intestinal lymphocyte fractions taken from coeliac and non-coeliac patients. The study was aimed at characterising TR repertoires of small intestinal T cells in active, refractory type I and gluten-free-diet-treated coeliac disease. Of the approximately 30 patients in the full study, roughly 22 had coeliac disease confirmed by serology and 8 were controls with non-small intestinal disorders. TRB sequencing was successfully performed on samples from some 27 subjects, among which 20 to 25 paired bulk unsorted intraepithelial and lamina propria cell samples were included.

The library was built by means of the immunoSEQ multiplex PCR assay. The TR loci were subjected to amplification by multiplexed PCR, for which V gene segments served as targets of the forward primers and J gene segments as targets of the reverse primers. The amplified CDR3 regions were sequenced using the Illumina HiSeq System. On the authors' methods: Closely related reads were merged with a nearest-neighbour algorithm so that PCR and sequencing errors were removed and data were collapsed into unique sequences. Repertoires were summarised by clonality and by T cell density, defined as TR molecules per amount of genomic DNA input. CDR3 amino acid sequences present in at least 80% of unsorted samples were defined as public TRs, and these public TRs were then tested for differential abundance between coeliac and control samples. Differences in clonality and density between disease groups were tested by Kruskal-Wallis tests, followed by Dunn post-tests. This is the immuneACCESS table as TCRdb keeps it, with only in-frame sequences that have V and J called. A part of the clones is gone; compared with another copy, unresolved V genes explain less than half, and the rest is unexplained. From that table come the V and J calls and clone size; the DNA was used to work out D and trimming. The sample table holds some 4,000 clones, of which roughly two thirds were seen once. 9.4% of the sample rests with the top ten.

Paper-wide results and their limitations: Separating intraepithelial cells from lamina propria cells did not give high-purity fractions, so cross-contamination between the two compartments may have occurred. TRB repertoires were found to be largely private, with most amino acid sequences unique to one sample, and no significant difference in V-gene usage was found between disease groups. Active coeliac intraepithelial and lamina propria samples had lower TRB and TRG repertoire clonality than controls, suggesting that diverse T cells were recruited. In the authors' view, the approach was unsuitable for unbiased detection of gliadin-specific T cells, since gliadin-specific T cells are scarce and rarely shared between patients.

Cells were frozen in liquid nitrogen in DMSO/FBS as aliquots of approximately 500,000 cells, with a single aliquot from each fraction going to sequencing. Every one of the 30 study patients had an endoscopy and a small intestinal biopsy. Intraepithelial cells were released by stirring biopsies for one hour at 37°C in RPMI containing EGTA, MgCl2 and 1% FBS. Genomic DNA was extracted from frozen unsorted cell fractions using the Qiagen DNeasy blood extraction kit. The V and J ends are trimmed by 1 base and 4 bases, leaving 17 bases between them. Looking up the germline V gene (reference sequence) yields CDR1 LNHDA and CDR2 SQIVND. The CDR3 starts with the cysteine, ends with the phenylalanine, and has 17 residues. The kept DNA is CDR3 alone, 51 bases in frame from the first base.

Recombination linked TRBV19 to TRBJ2-1; D gene: possibly TRBD2, on 5 matching bases. This receptor was taken from a man aged 70-80 years with active celiac disease. Material for sequencing was intraepithelial lymphocytes from the gut. Per the publication, the cell subset or site label means: intraepithelial cell (IEC) fraction of small intestinal biopsy. The CDR3 sequence is CASSIGGALLSYNEQFF. In nucleotide form, the sequence is TGTGCCAGTAGTATAGGGGGAGCATTGCTTTCTTACAATGAGCAGTTCTTC.